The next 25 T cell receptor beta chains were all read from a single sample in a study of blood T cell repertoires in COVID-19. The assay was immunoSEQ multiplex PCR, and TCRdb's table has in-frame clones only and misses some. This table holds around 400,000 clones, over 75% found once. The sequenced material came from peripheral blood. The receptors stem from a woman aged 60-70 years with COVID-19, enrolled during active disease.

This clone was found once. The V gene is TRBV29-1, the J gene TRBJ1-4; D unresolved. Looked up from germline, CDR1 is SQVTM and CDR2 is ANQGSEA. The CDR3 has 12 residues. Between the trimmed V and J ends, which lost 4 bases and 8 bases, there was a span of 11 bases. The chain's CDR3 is CSVADLWEKLFF. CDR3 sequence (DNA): TGCAGCGTTGCGGACTTGTGGGAAAAACTGTTTTTT.

CDR3 coding DNA: TGTGCCAGCAGCTTAGTACAGAATGGGGAGCAGTTCTTC. This encodes CASSLVQNGEQFF. This rearrangement joins TRBV11-3 to TRBJ2-1; D unresolved. This CDR3 is built from 13 residues. V lost 1 base and J 10 bases, leaving 11 bases between the germline ends. Germline V gives CDR1 SGHNT, CDR2 YENEEA.

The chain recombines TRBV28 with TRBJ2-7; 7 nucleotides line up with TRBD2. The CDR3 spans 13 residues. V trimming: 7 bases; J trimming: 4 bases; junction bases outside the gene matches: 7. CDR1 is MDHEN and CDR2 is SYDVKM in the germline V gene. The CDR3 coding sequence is TGTGCCAGCACTACGGGAGGCGGGTACGAGCAGTACTTC. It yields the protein CASTTGGGYEQYF. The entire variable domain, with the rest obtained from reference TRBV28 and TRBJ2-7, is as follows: DVKVTQSSRYLVKRTGEKVFLECVQDMDHENMFWYRQDPGLGLRLIYFSYDVKMKEKGDIPEGYSVSREKKERFSLILESASTNQTSMYLCASTTGGGYEQYFGPGTRLTVT.

CDR3 DNA sequence: TGTGCCAGCAGCCGCGGTGGGGGGTACACCATATATTTT. Its protein is CASSRGGGYTIYF. The V gene is TRBV9, the J gene TRBJ1-3; a weak D match, TRBD1 (5 bases). CDR1 SGDLS and CDR2 YYNGEE come from the germline V gene. Trimming cost V 4 bases and J 8 bases, with 13 bases left between them. The CDR3 has 13 residues.

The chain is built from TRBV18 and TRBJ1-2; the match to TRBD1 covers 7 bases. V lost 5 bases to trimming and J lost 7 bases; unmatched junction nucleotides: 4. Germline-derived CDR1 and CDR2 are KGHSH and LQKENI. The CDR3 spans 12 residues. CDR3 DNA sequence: TGTGCCAGCTCATCCGACAGGGTTGGCTACACCTTC. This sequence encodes CASSSDRVGYTF.

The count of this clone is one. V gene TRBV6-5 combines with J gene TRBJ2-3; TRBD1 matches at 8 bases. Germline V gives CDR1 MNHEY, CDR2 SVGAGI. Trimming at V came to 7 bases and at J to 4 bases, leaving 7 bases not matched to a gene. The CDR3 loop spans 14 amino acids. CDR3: CASTEGRGPDTQYF. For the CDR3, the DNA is TGTGCCAGCACCGAGGGCAGGGGGCCAGATACGCAGTATTTT.

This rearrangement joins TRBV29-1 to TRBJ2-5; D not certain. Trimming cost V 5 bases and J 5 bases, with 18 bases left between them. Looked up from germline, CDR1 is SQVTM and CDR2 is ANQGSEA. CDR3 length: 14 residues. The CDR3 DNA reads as TGCAGCGTTTCGGCCTCCTCGGGTGGGGAGACCCAGTACTTC. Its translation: CSVSASSGGETQYF.

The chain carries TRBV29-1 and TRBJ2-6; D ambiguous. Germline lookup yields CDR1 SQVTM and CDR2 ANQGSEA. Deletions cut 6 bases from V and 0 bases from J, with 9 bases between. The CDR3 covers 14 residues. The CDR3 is CSVLSGSGANVLTF. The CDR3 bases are TGCAGCGTCCTCTCGGGCTCTGGGGCCAACGTCCTGACTTTC. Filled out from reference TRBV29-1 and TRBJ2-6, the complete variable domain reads SAVISQKPSRDICQRGTSLTIQCQVDSQVTMMFWYRQQPGQSLTLIATANQGSEATYESGFVIDKFPISRPNLTFSTLTVSNMSPEDSSIYLCSVLSGSGANVLTFGAGSRLTVL.

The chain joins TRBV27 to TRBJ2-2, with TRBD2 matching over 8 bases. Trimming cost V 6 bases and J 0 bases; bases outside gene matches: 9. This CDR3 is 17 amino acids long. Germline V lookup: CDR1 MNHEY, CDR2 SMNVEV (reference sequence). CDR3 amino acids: CASSITSGPSNTGELFF. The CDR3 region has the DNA TGTGCCAGCAGCATCACTAGCGGACCTTCGAACACCGGGGAGCTGTTTTTT.

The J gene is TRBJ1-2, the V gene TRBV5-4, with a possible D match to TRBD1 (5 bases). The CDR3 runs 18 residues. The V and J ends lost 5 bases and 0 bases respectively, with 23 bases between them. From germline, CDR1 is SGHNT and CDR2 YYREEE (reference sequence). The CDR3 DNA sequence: TGTGCCAGCAGGGTTATTCCTGCAAGAGACAGAGCTAACTATGGCTACACCTTC. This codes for CASRVIPARDRANYGYTF.

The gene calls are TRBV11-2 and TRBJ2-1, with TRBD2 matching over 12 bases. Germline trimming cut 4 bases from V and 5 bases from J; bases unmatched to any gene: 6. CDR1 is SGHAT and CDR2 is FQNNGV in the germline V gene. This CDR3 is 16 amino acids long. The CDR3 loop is CASSSQLAGGDNEQFF. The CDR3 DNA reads TGTGCCAGCAGCTCCCAACTAGCGGGGGGTGACAATGAGCAGTTCTTC.

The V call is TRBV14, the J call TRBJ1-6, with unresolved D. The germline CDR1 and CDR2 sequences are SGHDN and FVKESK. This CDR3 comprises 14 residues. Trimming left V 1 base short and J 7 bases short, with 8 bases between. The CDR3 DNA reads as TGTGCCAGCAGCCAAGTACCGGGAAATTCACCCCTCCACTTT. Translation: CASSQVPGNSPLHF.

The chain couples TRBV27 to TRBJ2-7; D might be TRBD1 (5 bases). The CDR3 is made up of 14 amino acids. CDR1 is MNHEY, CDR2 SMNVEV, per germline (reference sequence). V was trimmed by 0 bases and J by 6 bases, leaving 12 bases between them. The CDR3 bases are TGTGCCAGCAGTTTATCGGGGCTAGGTGTCGAGCAGTACTTC. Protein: CASSLSGLGVEQYF.

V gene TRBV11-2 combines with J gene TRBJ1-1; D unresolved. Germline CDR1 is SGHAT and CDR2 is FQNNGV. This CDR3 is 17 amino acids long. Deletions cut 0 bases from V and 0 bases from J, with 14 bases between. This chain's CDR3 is CASSLEIVAGVNTEAFF. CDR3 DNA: TGTGCCAGCAGCTTAGAGATTGTGGCCGGGGTGAACACTGAAGCTTTCTTT.

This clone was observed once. CDR3 sequence reads: CSASSTGRQNIQYF. The CDR3 nucleotides read TGCAGTGCTAGTTCTACAGGAAGACAAAACATTCAGTACTTC. V usage is TRBV20-1 and J usage is TRBJ2-4, with D possibly being TRBD1 (5 bases). The CDR3 length is 14 residues. Germline-derived CDR1 and CDR2 are DFQATT and SNEGSKA (reference sequence). Trimming removed 3 bases from V and 5 bases from J, with 14 bases in between.

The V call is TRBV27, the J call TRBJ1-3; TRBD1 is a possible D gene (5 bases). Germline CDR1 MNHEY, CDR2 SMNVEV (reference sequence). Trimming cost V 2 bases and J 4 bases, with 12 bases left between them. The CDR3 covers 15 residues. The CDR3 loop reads CASSLKGASGNTIYF. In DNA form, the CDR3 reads TGTGCCAGCAGTTTAAAAGGGGCGTCGGGAAACACCATATATTTT.

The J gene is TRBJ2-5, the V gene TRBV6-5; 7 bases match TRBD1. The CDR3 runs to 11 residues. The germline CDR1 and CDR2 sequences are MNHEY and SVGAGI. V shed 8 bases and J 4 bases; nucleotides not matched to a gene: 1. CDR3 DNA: TGTGCCAGCCACAGGGGAGAGACCCAGTACTTC. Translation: CASHRGETQYF.

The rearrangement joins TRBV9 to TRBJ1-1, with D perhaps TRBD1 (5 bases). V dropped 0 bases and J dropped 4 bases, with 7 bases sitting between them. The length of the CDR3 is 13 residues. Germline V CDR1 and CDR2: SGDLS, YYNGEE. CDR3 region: CASSVGGATEAFF. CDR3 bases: TGTGCCAGCAGCGTAGGCGGGGCCACTGAAGCTTTCTTT.

CDR3 sequence (DNA): TGCAGCGTTGATGGGTGGGGGGAGAGCACAGATACGCAGTATTTT. Translation gives CSVDGWGESTDTQYF. The V gene is TRBV29-1, the J gene TRBJ2-3, with D possibly being TRBD2 (6 bases). This CDR3 has 15 residues. From germline, CDR1 is SQVTM and CDR2 ANQGSEA. The V end was cut by 3 bases, the J end by 0 bases, with 13 bases between.

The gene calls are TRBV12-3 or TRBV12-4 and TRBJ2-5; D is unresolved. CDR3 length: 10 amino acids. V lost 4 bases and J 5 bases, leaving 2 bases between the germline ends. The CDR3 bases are TGTGCCAGCAGTTCGGAGACCCAGTACTTC. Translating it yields CASSSETQYF.

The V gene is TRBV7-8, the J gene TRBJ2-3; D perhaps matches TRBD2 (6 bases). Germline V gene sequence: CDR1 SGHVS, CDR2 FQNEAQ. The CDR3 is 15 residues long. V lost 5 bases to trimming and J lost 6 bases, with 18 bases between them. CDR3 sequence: CASSLSGGAADTQYF. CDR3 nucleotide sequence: TGTGCCAGCAGCCTGAGCGGCGGGGCTGCGGATACGCAGTATTTT.

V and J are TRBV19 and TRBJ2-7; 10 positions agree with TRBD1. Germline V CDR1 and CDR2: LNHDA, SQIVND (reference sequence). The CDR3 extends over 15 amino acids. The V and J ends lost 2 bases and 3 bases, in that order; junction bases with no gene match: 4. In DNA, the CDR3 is TGTGCCAGTAGTATAAGAGGACAGGGGGTCTACGAGCAGTACTTC. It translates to CASSIRGQGVYEQYF.

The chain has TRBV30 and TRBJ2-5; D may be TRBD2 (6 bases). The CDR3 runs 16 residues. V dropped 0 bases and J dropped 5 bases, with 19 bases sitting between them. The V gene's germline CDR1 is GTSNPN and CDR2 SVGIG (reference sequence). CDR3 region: CAWSVRRLAQRETQYF. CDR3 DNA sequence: TGTGCCTGGAGTGTACGTAGGCTAGCGCAGAGGGAGACCCAGTACTTC.

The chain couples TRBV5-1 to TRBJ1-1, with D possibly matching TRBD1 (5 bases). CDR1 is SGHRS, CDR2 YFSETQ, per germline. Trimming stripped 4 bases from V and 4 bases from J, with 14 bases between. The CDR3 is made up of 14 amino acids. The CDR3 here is CASSGTTAGTEAFF. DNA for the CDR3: TGCGCCAGCAGCGGGACGACAGCGGGCACTGAAGCTTTCTTT. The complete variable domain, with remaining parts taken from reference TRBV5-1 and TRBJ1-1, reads KAGVTQTPRYLIKTRGQQVTLSCSPISGHRSVSWYQQTPGQGLQFLFEYFSETQRNKGNFPGRFSGRQFSNSRSEMNVSTLELGDSALYLCASSGTTAGTEAFFGQGTRLTVV.

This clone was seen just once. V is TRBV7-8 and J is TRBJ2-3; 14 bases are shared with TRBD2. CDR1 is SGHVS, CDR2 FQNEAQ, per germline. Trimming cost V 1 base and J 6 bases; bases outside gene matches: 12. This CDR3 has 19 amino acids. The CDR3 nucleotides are TGTGCCAGCAGCTTAGGGGGACTAGCGGGGGCGCAATTCGGGGATACGCAGTATTTT. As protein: CASSLGGLAGAQFGDTQYF.